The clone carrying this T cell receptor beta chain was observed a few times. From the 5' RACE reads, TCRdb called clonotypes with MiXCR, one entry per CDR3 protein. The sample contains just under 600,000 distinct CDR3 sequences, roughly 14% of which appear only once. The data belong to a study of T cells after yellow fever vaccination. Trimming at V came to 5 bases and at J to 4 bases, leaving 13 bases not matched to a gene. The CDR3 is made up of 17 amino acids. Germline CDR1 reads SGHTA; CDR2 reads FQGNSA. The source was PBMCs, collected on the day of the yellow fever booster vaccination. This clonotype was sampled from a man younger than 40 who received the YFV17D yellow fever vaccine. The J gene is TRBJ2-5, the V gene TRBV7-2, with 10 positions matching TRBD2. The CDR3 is CASSLSAGAGGAETQYF. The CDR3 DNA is TGTGCCAGCAGCCTCTCGGCGGGAGCGGGAGGGGCAGAGACCCAGTACTTC.